The 19 T cell receptor beta chains listed next were all sequenced from one sample in a study of monozygotic twins with inflammatory bowel disease (dated by TCRdb to the late 2010s). The library was made by 5' RACE. Sequencing was carried out with an Illumina HiSeq 2500. TCRdb reprocessed the reads and provides one entry for every CDR3 protein sequence; no DNA is given. This sample's records show about 160,000 distinct CDR3 sequences. The leading ten clones occupy 2% to 3% of the sample. The specimen was blood. The source of these receptors is a human donor with ulcerative colitis or Crohn's disease, or a healthy co-twin of an affected twin (not recorded which).

V usage is TRBV24-1 and J usage is TRBJ1-1; TCRdb gives TRBD1 as the D gene, but with no DNA this cannot be confirmed. Germline V CDR1 and CDR2: KGHDR, SFDVKD. This CDR3 is 16 amino acids long. The chain's CDR3 is CATSGPTGSGYTEAFF.

This sequence joins TRBV7-6 and TRBJ1-1; TCRdb designates TRBD1, a call that cannot be tested without DNA. Looked up from germline, CDR1 is SGHVS and CDR2 is FNYEAQ. The CDR3 consists of 15 residues. This chain's CDR3 is CASSLGAGAGTEAFF.

The rearrangement joins TRBV20-1 to TRBJ1-5; without DNA, the TCRdb call of TRBD1 cannot be checked. Germline-derived CDR1 and CDR2 are DFQATT and SNEGSKA (reference sequence). The CDR3 loop spans 13 amino acids. CDR3 sequence: CSATDGETSSQHF.

J is TRBJ1-2 and V is TRBV12-3 or TRBV12-4; TCRdb's D call, TRBD1, is unchecked because there is no DNA. The CDR3 is 14 amino acids. CDR3 loop: CASSLLDRVHGYTF.

The gene calls are TRBV5-1 and TRBJ1-6. Germline V gene data show CDR1 as SGHRS and CDR2 as YFSETQ. CDR3 length: 14 residues. CDR3 amino acids: CASSYRDFDSPHHF.

This sequence joins TRBV7-2 and TRBJ2-7; the D call from TCRdb, TRBD1, cannot be confirmed without DNA. The germline CDR1 and CDR2 sequences are SGHTA and FQGNSA. The CDR3 runs 12 residues. The CDR3 region is CASSIEDSEQYF.

The gene calls are TRBV7-2 and TRBJ2-3; TCRdb selects TRBD2, and the lack of DNA leaves this call unchecked. Germline-derived CDR1 and CDR2 are SGHTA and FQGNSA. The CDR3 loop spans 15 amino acids. The CDR3 is CASSYLAGGIDTQYF.

This rearrangement joins TRBV27 to TRBJ2-2; the TCRdb call, TRBD1, lacks DNA for checking. The CDR3 extends over 14 amino acids. Germline V lookup: CDR1 MNHEY, CDR2 SMNVEV (reference sequence). The CDR3 protein is CASSFPQNTGELFF.

The V call is TRBV20-1, the J call TRBJ2-7. Germline V lookup: CDR1 DFQATT, CDR2 SNEGSKA (reference sequence). There are 11 residues in the CDR3. The CDR3 loop is CSGLTSYEQYF.

CDR3 amino acids: CATSRDGRLKNTEAFF. This chain joins TRBV15 and TRBJ1-1. The length of the CDR3 is 16 residues. CDR1 and CDR2 (germline): LNHNV, YYDKDF (reference sequence).

CDR3 loop: CASSPLVGGSETQYF. This chain connects TRBV6-1 to TRBJ2-5; TCRdb names TRBD1, which stays unverified in the absence of DNA. From germline, CDR1 is MNHNS and CDR2 SASEGT. This CDR3 spans 15 amino acids.

The rearrangement links TRBV19 to TRBJ2-7. Germline V gene lookup returns CDR1 LNHDA and CDR2 SQIVND (reference sequence). This CDR3 has 14 amino acids. CDR3 amino acids: CASSSLDGTYEQYF. Using reference TRBV19 and TRBJ2-7 for the parts outside the CDR3, the full variable domain is DGGITQSPKYLFRKEGQNVTLSCEQNLNHDAMYWYRQDPGQGLRLIYYSQIVNDFQKGDIAEGYSVSREKKESFPLTVTSAQKNPTAFYLCASSSLDGTYEQYFGPGTRLTVT.

The chain employs TRBV12-3 or TRBV12-4 and TRBJ2-2; the TCRdb D gene call, TRBD1, has no DNA to confirm it. This CDR3 region has 17 residues. Here the CDR3 reads CASSLAWGTQNTGELFF.

The chain carries TRBV7-8 and TRBJ1-5; the D gene TCRdb calls, TRBD1, cannot be checked with no DNA. The germline V gene encodes CDR1 SGHVS and CDR2 FQNEAQ. The CDR3 has 13 residues. The CDR3 sequence: CASSLAGEQPQHF.

This chain joins TRBV5-5 and TRBJ2-7. The CDR3 loop spans 16 amino acids. Germline lookup yields CDR1 SGHKS and CDR2 YYEKEE (reference sequence). This CDR3 is CASSLESTTGAYEQYF.

The chain carries TRBV5-1 and TRBJ1-1; the TRBD1 assignment by TCRdb is unverifiable without DNA. The CDR3 loop spans 15 amino acids. The germline gives CDR1 SGHRS, CDR2 YFSETQ. This CDR3 reads CASSSSTGMNTEAFF.

J is TRBJ1-4 and V is TRBV28; TCRdb's D gene call, TRBD1, goes unchecked for lack of DNA. Germline V gene data show CDR1 as MDHEN and CDR2 as SYDVKM. The CDR3 has 14 residues. The CDR3 sequence: CASSFRTGHEKLFF.

The chain joins TRBV7-2 to TRBJ1-1; the D gene TCRdb calls, TRBD1, cannot be checked with no DNA. Germline V gene data show CDR1 as SGHTA and CDR2 as FQGNSA. The CDR3 runs to 14 residues. The chain's CDR3 is CASSLSRGQGEAFF. The full variable domain, in which reference TRBV7-2 and TRBJ1-1 provide the parts outside the CDR3, is GAGVSQSPSNKVTEKGKDVELRCDPISGHTALYWYRQSLGQGLEFLIYFQGNSAPDKSGLPSDRFSAERTGGSVSTLTIQRTQQEDSAVYLCASSLSRGQGEAFFGQGTRLTVV.

The J gene is TRBJ2-7, the V gene TRBV29-1; TCRdb outputs TRBD1, but without DNA this stays unchecked. This CDR3 is 13 amino acids long. From germline, CDR1 is SQVTM and CDR2 ANQGSEA. CDR3 sequence reads: CSVGPQETYEQYF.